The T cell receptor beta chain under discussion was sequenced for a study of OX40 agonist ivuxolimab in advanced cancers. Study summary: Every 2 weeks, patients got intravenous ivuxolimab at one of six dose levels (0.01-10 mg/kg). Every patient in dose escalation had hepatocellular carcinoma, melanoma, renal cell or head and neck cancer.

Profiled with immunoSEQ multiplex PCR; TCRdb holds only in-frame clones, not every one. This sample has about 61,000 clones; approximately 92% occur once, and the top ten carry approximately 23%. This CDR3 spans 17 amino acids. Per germline, CDR1 GTSNPN and CDR2 SVGIG (reference sequence). Unmatched junction bases numbered 2, after V lost 0 bases and J lost 0 bases. The clonotype originates from an adult with an advanced solid tumor such as melanoma, head and neck, liver or kidney cancer. Here the sequenced sample was CD4+ or CD8+ T cells sorted from blood, taken in a trial of the OX40 agonist ivuxolimab. The J gene is TRBJ2-2, the V gene TRBV30; 12 bases align to TRBD2. DNA for the CDR3: TGTGCCTGGAGTGTTCGGACTAGCGGGACGAACACCGGGGAGCTGTTTTTT. Residues: CAWSVRTSGTNTGELFF.